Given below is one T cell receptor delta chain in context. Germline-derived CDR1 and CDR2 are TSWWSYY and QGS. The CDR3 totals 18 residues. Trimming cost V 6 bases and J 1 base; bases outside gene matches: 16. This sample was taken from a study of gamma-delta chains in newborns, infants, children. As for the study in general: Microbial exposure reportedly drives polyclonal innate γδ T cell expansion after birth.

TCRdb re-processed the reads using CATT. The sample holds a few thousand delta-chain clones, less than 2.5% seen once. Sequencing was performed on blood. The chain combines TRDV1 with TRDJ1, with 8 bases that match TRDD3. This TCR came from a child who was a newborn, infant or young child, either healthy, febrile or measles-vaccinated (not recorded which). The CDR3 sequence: CALGYWGVRVRGTDKLIF. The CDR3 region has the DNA TGTGCTCTTGGTTACTGGGGGGTACGGGTGCGGGGCACCGATAAACTCATCTTT.